This T cell receptor beta chain was documented in a study of blood T cells in healthy people across ages. With a J-beta primer mix and a sample-barcoded 5' primer, a second PCR ran about 6 to 11 cycles. MiXCR was run by TCRdb on the 5' RACE reads, yielding one entry per CDR3 protein. Altogether some 1.7 million distinct CDR3 sequences are present, 25% to 30% being singletons, with the ten largest covering about 7.7%. Germline V gives CDR1 DFQATT, CDR2 SNEGSKA (reference sequence). The CDR3 length is 15 residues. The germline V and J ends were trimmed by 1 base and 3 bases, with 15 bases remaining between them.

This receptor was identified in a woman in her twenties or thirties in good health. Sequencing was done on a sample of blood. This chain uses TRBV20-1 with TRBJ1-2; D uncertain. DNA for the CDR3: TGCAGTGCTAGAGCCGACTGGCCGAGGGACTATGGCTACACCTTC. It is translated as CSARADWPRDYGYTF.